This T cell receptor (beta chain) is drawn from a study of beta chain features in type 1 diabetes. Turning to the study itself: About 110,000,000 sorted cells were examined across all samples. Notes on the study in general: There were fewer insertions and more deletions at the VDJ junctions of type 1 diabetes patients.

The sample holds a few counts of this clone. Its antigen remains unknown. This same CDR3 is encoded by further DNA sequences in the sample. Blood was collected once per donor into heparin, averaging about 110 mL. TCRB transcripts that were expressed got sequenced, as all of the isolated RNA had been reverse transcribed. Repertoires were generated with immunoSEQ multiplex PCR, while TCRdb's copy carries only in-frame clones and drops some. The top ten clones hold more than 6.5% of a sample with a few hundred thousand clones, 14% of them seen once. Germline V gives CDR1 SGHAT, CDR2 FQNNGV. V lost 1 base and J lost 0, with 2 bases in between. The CDR3 contains 13 residues.

This clonotype was sampled from a man aged 30-40 years in good health. The chain recombines TRBV11-2 with TRBJ2-3; D remains ambiguous. Sequenced: central memory CD4+ T cells from blood. CDR3 residues: CASSLVSTDTQYF. For the CDR3, the DNA is TGTGCCAGCAGCTTAGTGAGCACAGATACGCAGTATTTT.